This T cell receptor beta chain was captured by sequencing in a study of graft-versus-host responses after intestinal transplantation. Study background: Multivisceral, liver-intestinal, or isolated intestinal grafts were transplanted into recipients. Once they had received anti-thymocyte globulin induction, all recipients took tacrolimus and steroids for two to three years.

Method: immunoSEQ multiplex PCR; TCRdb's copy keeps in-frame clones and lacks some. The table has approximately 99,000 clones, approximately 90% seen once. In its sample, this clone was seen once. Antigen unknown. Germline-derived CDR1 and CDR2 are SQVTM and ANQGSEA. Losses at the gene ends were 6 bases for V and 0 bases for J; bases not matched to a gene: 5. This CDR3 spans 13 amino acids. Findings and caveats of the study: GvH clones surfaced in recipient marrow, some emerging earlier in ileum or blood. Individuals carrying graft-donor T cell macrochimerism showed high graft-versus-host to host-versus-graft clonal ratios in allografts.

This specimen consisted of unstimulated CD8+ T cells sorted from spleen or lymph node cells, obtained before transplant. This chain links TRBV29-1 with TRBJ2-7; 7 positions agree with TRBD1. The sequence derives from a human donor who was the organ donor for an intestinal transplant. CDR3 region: CSVETGASYEQYF. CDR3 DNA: TGCAGCGTCGAAACAGGGGCCTCCTACGAGCAGTACTTC.